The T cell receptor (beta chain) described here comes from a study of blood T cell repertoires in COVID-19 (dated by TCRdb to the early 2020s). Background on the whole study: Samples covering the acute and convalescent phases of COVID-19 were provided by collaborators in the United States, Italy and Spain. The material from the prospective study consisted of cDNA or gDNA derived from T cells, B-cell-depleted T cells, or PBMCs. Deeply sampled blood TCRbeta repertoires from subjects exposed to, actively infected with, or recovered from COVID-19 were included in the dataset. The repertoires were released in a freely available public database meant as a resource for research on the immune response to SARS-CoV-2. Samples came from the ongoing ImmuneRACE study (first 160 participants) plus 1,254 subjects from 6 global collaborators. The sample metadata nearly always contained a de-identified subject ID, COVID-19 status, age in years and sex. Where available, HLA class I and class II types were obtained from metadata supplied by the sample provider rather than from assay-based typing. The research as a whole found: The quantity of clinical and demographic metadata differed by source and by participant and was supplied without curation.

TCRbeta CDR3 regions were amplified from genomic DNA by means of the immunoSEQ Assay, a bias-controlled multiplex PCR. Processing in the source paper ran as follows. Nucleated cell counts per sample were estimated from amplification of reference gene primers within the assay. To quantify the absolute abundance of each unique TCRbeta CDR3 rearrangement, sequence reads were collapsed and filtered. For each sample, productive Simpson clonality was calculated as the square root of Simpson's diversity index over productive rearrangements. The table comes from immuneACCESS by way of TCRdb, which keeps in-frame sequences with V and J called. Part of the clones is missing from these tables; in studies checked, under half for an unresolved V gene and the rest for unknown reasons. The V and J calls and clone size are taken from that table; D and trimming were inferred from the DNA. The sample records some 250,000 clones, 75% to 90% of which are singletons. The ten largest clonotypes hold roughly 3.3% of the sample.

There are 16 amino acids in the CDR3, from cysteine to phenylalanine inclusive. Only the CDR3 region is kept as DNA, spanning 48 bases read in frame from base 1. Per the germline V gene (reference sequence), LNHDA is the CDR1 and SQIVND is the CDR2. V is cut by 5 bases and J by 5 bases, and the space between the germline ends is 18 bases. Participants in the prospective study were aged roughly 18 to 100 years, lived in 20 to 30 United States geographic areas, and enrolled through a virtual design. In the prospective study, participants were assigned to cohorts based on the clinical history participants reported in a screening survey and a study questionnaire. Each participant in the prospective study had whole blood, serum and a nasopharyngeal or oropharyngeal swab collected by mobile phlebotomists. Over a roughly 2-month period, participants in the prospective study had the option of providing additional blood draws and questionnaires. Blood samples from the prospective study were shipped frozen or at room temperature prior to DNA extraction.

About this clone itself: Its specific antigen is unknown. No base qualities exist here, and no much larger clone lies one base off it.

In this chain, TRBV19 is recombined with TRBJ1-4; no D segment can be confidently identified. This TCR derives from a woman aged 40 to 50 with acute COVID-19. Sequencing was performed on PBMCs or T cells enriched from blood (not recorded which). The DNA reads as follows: TGTGCCAGTAGTCCTGGGCTACAGATTAGAAATGAAAAACTGTTTTTT. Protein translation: CASSPGLQIRNEKLFF.